This T cell receptor (beta chain) was sequenced during a study of blood T cell repertoires in COVID-19. The wider study: Sites in the United States, Italy and Spain provided acute and convalescent COVID-19 samples.

V gave up 8 bases and J gave up 5 bases, with 12 bases separating them. Germline V gene data show CDR1 as SNHLY and CDR2 as FYNNEI. The CDR3 has 13 amino acids. This clone was detected once. During active infection, Seattle patients enrolled and were then monitored through disease. Original analysis: Amplification with reference gene primers provided the estimates of nucleated cell counts. Sequencing was performed with immunoSEQ multiplex PCR; in TCRdb, only in-frame clones are kept and a portion is missing. Clone size and the V and J calls come from that table; the DNA yielded D and trimming. The sample shows some 300,000 clones, 85% to 90% of them seen only once.

Sequenced sample: peripheral blood. The gene calls are TRBV2 and TRBJ2-2; possible D gene TRBD1, 6 bases. The TCR sequence derives from a woman aged 25 to 39 with COVID-19, enrolled during active disease. The CDR3 DNA sequence: TGTGCCAGCCTCTTTAGGGGGACCGGGGAGCTGTTTTTT. This translates into CASLFRGTGELFF.